Many counts were recorded for the clone carrying this TCR beta chain. This sample was taken from a study of early T cells in non-severe SARS-CoV-2 infection. Background on the study: The sequenced material was bulk RNA from unsorted whole blood, and its chains were unpaired.

Individual cDNA molecules were tagged with unique molecular identifiers. Via MiXCR, TCRdb re-called the 5' RACE reads, giving one row per CDR3 protein. The sample carries over 20,000 distinct CDR3 sequences, approximately 4.5% recorded once. The sample comprised whole blood. The receptor was isolated from an adult who was a healthcare worker with PCR-confirmed SARS-CoV-2 infection or an uninfected control (not recorded which).

The CDR3 loop reads CASAYPRKRYYQPQHF. CDR3 sequence (DNA): TGTGCTAGTGCCTACCCGAGGAAGCGTTACTATCAGCCCCAGCATTTT. This sequence joins TRBV12-5 and TRBJ1-5, with D unresolved. This CDR3 region has 16 residues. V was clipped by 7 bases and J by 5 bases, with 21 bases between them. In germline, CDR1 is LGHNT, CDR2 FRNRAP.